The present T cell receptor beta chain was sequenced within a study of blood T cell repertoires in COVID-19. Study-wide context: T cells, B-cell-depleted T cells, or PBMCs provided the cDNA or gDNA that served as material.

Original processing methods: The authors estimated nucleated cell counts from reference gene primer amplification. Profiled with immunoSEQ multiplex PCR; TCRdb holds only in-frame clones, not every one. V and J calls and clone size are as listed in that table; D and trimming were resolved from the DNA. The sample gives approximately 220,000 clones, 70% to 90% of which show up once; 6.5% to 9% is in the top ten. Residents of around 24 US areas, aged about 18 to 89 years, made up the participants. Cohort allocation depended upon clinical history that participants reported. The CDR3 consists of 16 residues. Germline values: CDR1 MNHNS, CDR2 SASEGT. V was trimmed by 2 bases and J by 1 base, leaving 11 bases between them.

The receptor was isolated from a woman aged 40 to 55 with acute COVID-19. The V and J genes are TRBV6-1 and TRBJ2-2; the D gene is possibly TRBD2 (5 bases). Sequenced sample: PBMCs or T cells enriched from blood (not recorded which). This chain's CDR3 is CASSETGSLNTGELFF. CDR3 in DNA: TGTGCCAGCAGTGAAACGGGGTCCCTGAACACCGGGGAGCTGTTTTTT.